This TCR beta chain comes out of a study of vaccination and CD4 T cells after COVID-19. Indicated time point: late sampling 161 to 241 days after vaccination in a few convalescent patients. Treatment described: roughly ten-day PBMC culture with coronavirus spike peptide pools or control peptides (ViraFEST assay). V lost 4 bases to trimming and J lost 5 bases; unmatched junction nucleotides: 13. This CDR3 is 16 amino acids long. Germline V gives CDR1 SEHNR, CDR2 FQNEAQ (reference sequence). Findings and caveats of the study: Convalescent patients saw a median roughly 85% of their reactive clones show up only after vaccination.

Cultured CD4+ T-cell DNA underwent Oncomine TCR Beta short-read sequencing. TCRdb recomputed calls from the PCR reads with MiXCR, one row per CDR3 protein. Of tens of thousands of distinct CDR3 sequences in the sample, around two fifths were seen once. About this clonotype itself: What it recognizes is unknown.

The starting material was CD4+ T cells from blood, cultured in vitro, obtained about 7 months after SARS-CoV-2 vaccination. The receptor was isolated from a human donor who had recovered from COVID-19. The J gene is TRBJ2-5, the V gene TRBV7-9; 7 bases are shared with TRBD1. The CDR3 DNA follows: TGTGCCAGCAGCTCCGGGGATAGGGGGCTCGAGGAGACCCAGTACTTC. It translates to CASSSGDRGLEETQYF.